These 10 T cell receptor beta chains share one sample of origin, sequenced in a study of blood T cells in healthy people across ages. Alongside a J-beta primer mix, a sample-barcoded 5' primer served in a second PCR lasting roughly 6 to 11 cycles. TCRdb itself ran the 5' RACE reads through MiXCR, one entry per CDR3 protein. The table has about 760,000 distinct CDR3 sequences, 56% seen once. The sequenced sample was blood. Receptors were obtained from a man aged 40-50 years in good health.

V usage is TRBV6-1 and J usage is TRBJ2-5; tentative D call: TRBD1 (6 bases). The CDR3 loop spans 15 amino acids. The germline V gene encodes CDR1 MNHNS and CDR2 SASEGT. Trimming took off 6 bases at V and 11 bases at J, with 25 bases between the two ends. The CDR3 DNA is TGTGCCAGCAGCCCCGCGGCACAGGGACAAACCGGGCAGTACTTC. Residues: CASSPAAQGQTGQYF.

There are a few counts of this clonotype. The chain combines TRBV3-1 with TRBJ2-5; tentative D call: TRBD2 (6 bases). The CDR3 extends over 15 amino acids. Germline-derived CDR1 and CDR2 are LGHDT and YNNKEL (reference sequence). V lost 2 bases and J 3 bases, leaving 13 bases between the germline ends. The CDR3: CASSQRRGEEETQYF. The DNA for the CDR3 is TGTGCCAGCAGCCAACGACGAGGGGAGGAAGAGACCCAGTACTTC.

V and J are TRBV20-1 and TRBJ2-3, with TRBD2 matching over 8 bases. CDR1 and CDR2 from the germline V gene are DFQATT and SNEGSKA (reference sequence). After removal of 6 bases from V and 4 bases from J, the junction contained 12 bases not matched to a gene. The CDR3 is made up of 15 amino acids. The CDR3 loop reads CSADGAGGAPDTQYF. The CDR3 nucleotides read TGCAGTGCGGACGGGGCGGGAGGTGCCCCAGATACGCAGTATTTT.

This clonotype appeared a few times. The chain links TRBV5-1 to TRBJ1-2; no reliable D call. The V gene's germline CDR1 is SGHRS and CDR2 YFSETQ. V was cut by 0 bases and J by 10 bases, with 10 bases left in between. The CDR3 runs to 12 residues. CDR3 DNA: TGCGCCAGCAGCTTGGGGAATTTTCACTACACCTTC. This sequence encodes CASSLGNFHYTF. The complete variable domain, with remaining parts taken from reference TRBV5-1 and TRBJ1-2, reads KAGVTQTPRYLIKTRGQQVTLSCSPISGHRSVSWYQQTPGQGLQFLFEYFSETQRNKGNFPGRFSGRQFSNSRSEMNVSTLELGDSALYLCASSLGNFHYTFGSGTRLTVV.

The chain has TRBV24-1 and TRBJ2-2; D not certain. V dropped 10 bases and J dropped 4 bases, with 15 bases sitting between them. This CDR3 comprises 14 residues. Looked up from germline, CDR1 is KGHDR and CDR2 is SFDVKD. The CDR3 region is CATKALDGTGELFF. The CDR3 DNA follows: TGTGCCACTAAAGCTCTTGATGGCACCGGGGAGCTGTTTTTT.

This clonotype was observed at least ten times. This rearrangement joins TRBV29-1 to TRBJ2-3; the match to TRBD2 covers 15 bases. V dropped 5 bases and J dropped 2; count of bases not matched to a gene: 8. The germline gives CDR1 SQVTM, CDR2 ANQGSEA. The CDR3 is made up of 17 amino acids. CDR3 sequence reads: CSVYGLAGGPLTDTQYF. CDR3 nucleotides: TGCAGCGTTTATGGACTAGCGGGAGGGCCCCTCACAGATACGCAGTATTTT.

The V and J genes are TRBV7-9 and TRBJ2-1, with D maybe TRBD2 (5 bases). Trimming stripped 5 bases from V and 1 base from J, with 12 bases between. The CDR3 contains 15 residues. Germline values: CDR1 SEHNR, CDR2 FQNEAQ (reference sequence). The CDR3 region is CASSPIPGSYNEQFF. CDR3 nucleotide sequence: TGTGCCAGCAGCCCCATCCCGGGGTCCTACAATGAGCAGTTCTTC.

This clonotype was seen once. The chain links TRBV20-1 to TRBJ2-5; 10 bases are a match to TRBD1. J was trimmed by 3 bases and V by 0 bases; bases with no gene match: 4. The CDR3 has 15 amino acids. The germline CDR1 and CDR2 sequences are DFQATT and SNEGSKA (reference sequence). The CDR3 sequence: CSARDRGTGEETQYF. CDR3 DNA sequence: TGCAGTGCTAGAGATCGGGGGACAGGGGAAGAGACCCAGTACTTC.

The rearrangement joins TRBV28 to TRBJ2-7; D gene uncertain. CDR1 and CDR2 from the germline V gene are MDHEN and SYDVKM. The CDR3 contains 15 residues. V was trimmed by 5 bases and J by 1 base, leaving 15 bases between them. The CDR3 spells CASSPLGSGSYEQYF. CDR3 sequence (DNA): TGTGCCAGCAGTCCCTTAGGGTCCGGGTCCTACGAGCAGTACTTC.

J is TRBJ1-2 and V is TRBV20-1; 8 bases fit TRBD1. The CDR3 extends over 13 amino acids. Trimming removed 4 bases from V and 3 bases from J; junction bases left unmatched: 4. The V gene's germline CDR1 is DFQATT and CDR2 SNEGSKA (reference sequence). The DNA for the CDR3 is TGCAGTGCTATGGACAGGGCTGACTATGGCTACACCTTC. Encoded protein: CSAMDRADYGYTF.